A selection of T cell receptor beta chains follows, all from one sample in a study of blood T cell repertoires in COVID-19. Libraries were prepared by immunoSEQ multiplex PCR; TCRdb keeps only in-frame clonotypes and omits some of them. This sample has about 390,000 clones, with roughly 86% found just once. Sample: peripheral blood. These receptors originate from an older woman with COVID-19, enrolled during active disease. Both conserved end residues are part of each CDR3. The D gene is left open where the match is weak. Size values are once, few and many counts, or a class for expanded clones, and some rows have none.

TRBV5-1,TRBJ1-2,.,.,CASSPVEQLYGYTF,TGCGCCAGCAGCCCGGTCGAACAGCTCTATGGCTACACCTTC
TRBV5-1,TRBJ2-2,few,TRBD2,CASSYGLAGAPNPGELFF,TGCGCCAGCAGCTACGGACTAGCGGGGGCCCCTAACCCCGGGGAGCTGTTTTTT
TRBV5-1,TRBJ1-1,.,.,CASASLGDTEAFF,TGCGCCAGCGCCTCCCTAGGGGACACTGAAGCTTTCTTT
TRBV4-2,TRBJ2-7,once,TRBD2,CASSQVVAGGPEGEQYF,TGTGCCAGCAGCCAAGTGGTAGCGGGGGGGCCGGAGGGCGAGCAGTACTTC
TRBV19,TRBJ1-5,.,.,CASTPGQIIDQPQHF,TGTGCCAGTACCCCGGGACAAATTATTGATCAGCCCCAGCATTTT
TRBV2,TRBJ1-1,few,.,CASCTGQDTEAFF,TGTGCCAGCTGCACAGGGCAGGACACTGAAGCTTTCTTT
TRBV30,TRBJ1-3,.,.,CAWTVSGNTIYF,TGTGCCTGGACAGTCTCTGGAAACACCATATATTTT
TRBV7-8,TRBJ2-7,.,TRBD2,CASSLGGTSGSYEQYF,TGTGCCAGCAGCCTAGGGGGGACTAGCGGCTCCTACGAGCAGTACTTC
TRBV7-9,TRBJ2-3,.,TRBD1,CASSGWTGPWGTDTQYF,TGTGCCAGCAGCGGCTGGACAGGCCCCTGGGGCACAGATACGCAGTATTTT
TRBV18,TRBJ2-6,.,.,CASSPTTAGSSGANVLTF,TGTGCCAGCTCACCCACCACCGCGGGAAGCTCTGGGGCCAACGTCCTGACTTTC
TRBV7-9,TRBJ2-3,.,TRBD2,CASSYSGGIGDTQYF,TGTGCCAGCAGCTATTCGGGGGGGATAGGTGATACGCAGTATTTT
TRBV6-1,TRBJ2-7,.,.,CASSEQPGGGGYEQYF,TGTGCCAGCAGTGAGCAGCCCGGCGGGGGCGGCTACGAGCAGTACTTC
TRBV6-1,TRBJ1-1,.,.,CASSEAYMNTEAFF,TGTGCCAGCAGTGAGGCTTACATGAACACTGAAGCTTTCTTT
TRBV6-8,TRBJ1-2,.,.,CASSSRGTQARANYGYTF,TGTGCCAGCAGCTCCAGAGGGACACAGGCCAGAGCTAACTATGGCTACACCTTC